A selection of T cell receptor beta chains follows, all from one sample in a study of OX40 agonist ivuxolimab in advanced cancers. This table comes from immunoSEQ multiplex PCR, and its TCRdb copy is limited to in-frame clones, with some not included. This table has 45,000 to 50,000 clones, approximately 89% appearing once. Sequences were derived from CD4+ or CD8+ T cells sorted from blood, sampled in a trial of the OX40 agonist ivuxolimab. Receptors were obtained from an adult with an advanced solid tumor such as melanoma, head and neck, liver or kidney cancer. The CDR3 runs from the conserved cysteine through the conserved F or W. The D gene is left open where the match is weak. Some rows mark clone size as missing; the rest say once, few, many or name a class of expanded clone.

D gene | J gene | V gene | clone size | CDR3 length | CDR3 DNA | CDR3 protein
NA | TRBJ2-7 | TRBV5-8 | NA | 10 | TGTGCCAGCACCAACTACGAGCAGTACTTC | CASTNYEQYF
TRBD2 | TRBJ2-1 | TRBV29-1 | NA | 16 | TGCAGCGGTGCCCCCCTAGCGGGAACAATATACAATGAGCAGTTCTTC | CSGAPLAGTIYNEQFF
NA | TRBJ2-4 | TRBV19 | NA | 11 | TGTGCCAGTAGTGGGGAAAACATTCAGTACTTC | CASSGENIQYF
NA | TRBJ1-2 | TRBV6-5 | NA | 13 | TGTGCCAGCAGGCTAGGGGGGACCTATGGCTACACCTTC | CASRLGGTYGYTF
TRBD2 | TRBJ2-5 | TRBV13 | NA | 16 | TGTGCCAGCAGCTTCTACTCGACTAGCGCGCAAGAGACCCAGTACTTC | CASSFYSTSAQETQYF
TRBD1 | TRBJ1-4 | TRBV7-2 | NA | 16 | TGTGCCAGCAGCTTCGCACCGGACAGGGCTAATGAAAAACTGTTTTTT | CASSFAPDRANEKLFF
NA | TRBJ2-5 | TRBV7-2 | few | 14 | TGTGCCAGCAGCTTAGGGGGGGGCGTGGAGACCCAGTACTTC | CASSLGGGVETQYF
NA | TRBJ1-2 | TRBV28 | NA | 13 | TGTGCCAGCAGTTTATGGACGGGATATGGCTACACCTTC | CASSLWTGYGYTF
NA | TRBJ2-7 | TRBV9 | NA | 15 | TGTGCCAGCAGCGTAGCAGCGGCGGCAGCCTACGAGCAGTACTTC | CASSVAAAAAYEQYF
TRBD2 | TRBJ2-1 | TRBV2 | NA | 16 | TGTGCCAGCAGTCCGGGACTAGCGGCGGATGACAATGAGCAGTTCTTC | CASSPGLAADDNEQFF
NA | TRBJ2-2 | TRBV27 | NA | 15 | TGTGCCAGCAGTTTATTTGGGACTAACACCGGGGAGCTGTTTTTT | CASSLFGTNTGELFF
NA | TRBJ1-1 | TRBV6-5 | NA | 13 | TGTGCCAGTGCGGGGGGATTGAACACTGAAGCTTTCTTT | CASAGGLNTEAFF
NA | TRBJ2-1 | TRBV4-3 | few | 15 | TGCGCCAGCAGCCAAGATTGGACGTCCTACAATGAGCAGTTCTTC | CASSQDWTSYNEQFF
NA | TRBJ2-5 | TRBV7-9 | NA | 15 | TGTGCCAGCAGCCCTTTTACCGGCGGGAAAGAGACCCAGTACTTC | CASSPFTGGKETQYF
NA | TRBJ2-2 | TRBV7-2 | NA | 12 | TGTGCCAGCAGCTCGGGGGCCGGGGAGCTGTTTTTT | CASSSGAGELFF
NA | TRBJ2-7 | TRBV28 | NA | 14 | TGTGCCAGCAGTTTAACGGGGTACGGTTACGAGCAGTACTTC | CASSLTGYGYEQYF
NA | TRBJ1-2 | TRBV9 | NA | 13 | TGTGCCAGCAGCGACCAGACAGCCTATGGCTACACCTTC | CASSDQTAYGYTF
NA | TRBJ2-1 | TRBV11-2 | NA | 13 | TGTGCCAGCAGCTGGGGCGAGTCCAATGAGCAGTTCTTC | CASSWGESNEQFF
TRBD2 | TRBJ2-1 | TRBV13 | NA | 13 | TGTGCCAGCAGCTTAGGCGCGGGAGATGAGCAGTTCTTC | CASSLGAGDEQFF
TRBD2 | TRBJ2-1 | TRBV7-9 | NA | 13 | TGTGCCGGCGTCCCTAGCGGCTACAATGAGCAGTTCTTC | CAGVPSGYNEQFF
TRBD1 | TRBJ1-1 | TRBV13 | NA | 16 | TGTGCCAGCAGCTTCCAGACAGGGGCGAAGAACACTGAAGCTTTCTTT | CASSFQTGAKNTEAFF
NA | TRBJ1-1 | TRBV6-4 | NA | 14 | TGTGCCAGCAGTGACGGGATAGGGGTAACTGAAGCTTTCTTT | CASSDGIGVTEAFF
NA | TRBJ1-5 | TRBV5-5 | NA | 15 | TGTGCCAGCAGCTTAGCAGAAAATAGCAATCAGCCCCAGCATTTT | CASSLAENSNQPQHF
NA | TRBJ2-7 | TRBV15 | NA | 17 | TGTGCCACCAGCAAAGAGGGTTCGGGGGCTTCGTCCTACGAGCAGTACTTC | CATSKEGSGASSYEQYF
NA | TRBJ1-1 | TRBV19 | NA | 13 | TGTGCCAGTAGTATCTTCTCGAACACTGAAGCTTTCTTT | CASSIFSNTEAFF
NA | TRBJ2-7 | TRBV5-5 | NA | 15 | TGTGCCAGCAGCCGTGCCCAGGGAGGGGGCCGCGAGCAGTACTTC | CASSRAQGGGREQYF
NA | TRBJ2-6 | TRBV6-5 | NA | 16 | TGTGCCAGCAGTTACGGAGCGGGCTCTGGGGCCAACGTCCTGACTTTC | CASSYGAGSGANVLTF
NA | TRBJ1-2 | TRBV19 | NA | 14 | TGTGCCAGTAGTATGATCGGAGGCGACTATGGCTACACCTTC | CASSMIGGDYGYTF
NA | TRBJ1-5 | TRBV2 | NA | 14 | TGTGCCAGCAGTGGGGGGGCCAGGGGCCAGCCCCAGCATTTT | CASSGGARGQPQHF
TRBD1 | TRBJ2-5 | TRBV9 | NA | 15 | TGTGCCAGCAGCGTAAGCACGGGACAGCAAGAGACCCAGTACTTC | CASSVSTGQQETQYF
NA | TRBJ1-1 | TRBV27 | NA | 15 | TGTGCCAGCAGTATTTTGCCGGGGGGTGGCACTGAAGCTTTCTTT | CASSILPGGGTEAFF
NA | TRBJ2-7 | TRBV4-1 | NA | 15 | TGCGCCAGCTCAGCCAATATCAGGCGGAGCTACGAGCAGTACTTC | CASSANIRRSYEQYF
NA | TRBJ2-3 | TRBV10-3 | few | 17 | TGTGCCATCAGTGAGCCTTCGGGGGCGGGTGGCACAGATACGCAGTATTTT | CAISEPSGAGGTDTQYF
TRBD2 | TRBJ2-7 | TRBV4-3 | NA | 16 | TGCGCCAGCAGCCAAGAGGGAGGGGTCGGGTTCTACGAGCAGTACTTC | CASSQEGGVGFYEQYF
NA | TRBJ2-7 | TRBV2 | NA | 17 | TGTGCCAGCAGTGAATATGGCCGGGAGATGTCGGCCTACGAGCAGTACTTC | CASSEYGREMSAYEQYF
TRBD2 | TRBJ2-5 | TRBV5-4 | NA | 14 | TGTACCAGCAGCTTGGTGGGGGAGGGAGAGACCCAGTACTTC | CTSSLVGEGETQYF
NA | TRBJ2-7 | TRBV4-1 | NA | 12 | TGCGCCAGCAGCCAAGATGGGTACGAGCAGTACTTC | CASSQDGYEQYF
NA | TRBJ2-7 | TRBV10-3 | NA | 12 | TGTGCCATCAGGACAGAATCCTACGAGCAGTACTTC | CAIRTESYEQYF
NA | TRBJ2-1 | TRBV6-5 | once | 14 | TGTGCCAGCAGTTACCAAGGACAAAACAATGAGCAGTTCTTC | CASSYQGQNNEQFF
NA | TRBJ1-5 | TRBV28 | NA | 14 | TGTGCCAGCAGTTCCCCCCCGAATAGTCAGCCCCAGCATTTT | CASSSPPNSQPQHF
TRBD1 | TRBJ1-5 | TRBV27 | NA | 14 | TGTGCCAGCAGTTTTTACAGGGGGGACCAGCCCCAGCATTTT | CASSFYRGDQPQHF
NA | TRBJ2-1 | TRBV5-1 | NA | 15 | TGCGCCAGCAGCTACTCGCCAGACCTCTACAATGAGCAGTTCTTC | CASSYSPDLYNEQFF
NA | TRBJ1-2 | TRBV7-9 | NA | 15 | TGTGCCAGCAGCCCGATCCCCTTATATCAGGATGGCTACACCTTC | CASSPIPLYQDGYTF